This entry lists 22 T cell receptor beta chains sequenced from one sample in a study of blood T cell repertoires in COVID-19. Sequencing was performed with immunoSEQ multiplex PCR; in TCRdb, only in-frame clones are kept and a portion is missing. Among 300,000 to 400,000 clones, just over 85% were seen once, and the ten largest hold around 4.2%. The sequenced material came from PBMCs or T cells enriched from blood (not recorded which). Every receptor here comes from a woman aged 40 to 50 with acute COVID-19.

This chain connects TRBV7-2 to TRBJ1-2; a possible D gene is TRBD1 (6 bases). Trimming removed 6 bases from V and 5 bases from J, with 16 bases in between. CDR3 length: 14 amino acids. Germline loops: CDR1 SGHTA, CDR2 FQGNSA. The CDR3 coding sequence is TGTGCCAGCAGAGGAACCGGGACACCTTATGGCTACACCTTC. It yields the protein CASRGTGTPYGYTF.

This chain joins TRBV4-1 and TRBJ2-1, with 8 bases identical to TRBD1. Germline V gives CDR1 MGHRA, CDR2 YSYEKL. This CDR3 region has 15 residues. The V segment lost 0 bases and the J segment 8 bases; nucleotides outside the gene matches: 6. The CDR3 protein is CASSQDPQGADEQFF. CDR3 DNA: TGCGCCAGCAGCCAAGATCCCCAGGGGGCCGATGAGCAGTTCTTC.

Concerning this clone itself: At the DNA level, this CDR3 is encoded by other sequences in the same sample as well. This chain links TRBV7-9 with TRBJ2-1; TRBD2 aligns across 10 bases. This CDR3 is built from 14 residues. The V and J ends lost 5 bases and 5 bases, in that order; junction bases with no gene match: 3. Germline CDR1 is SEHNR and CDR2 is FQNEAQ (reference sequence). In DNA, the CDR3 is TGTGCCAGCAGCCTGAGCGGGGGGGACAATGAGCAGTTCTTC. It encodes CASSLSGGDNEQFF.

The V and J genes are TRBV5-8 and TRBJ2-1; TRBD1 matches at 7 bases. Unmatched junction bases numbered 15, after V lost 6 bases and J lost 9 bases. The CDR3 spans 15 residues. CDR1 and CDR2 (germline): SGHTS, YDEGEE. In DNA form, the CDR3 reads TGTGCCAGCACCAACAACCCCCAGACAGGGCCTGAGCAGTTCTTC. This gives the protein CASTNNPQTGPEQFF.

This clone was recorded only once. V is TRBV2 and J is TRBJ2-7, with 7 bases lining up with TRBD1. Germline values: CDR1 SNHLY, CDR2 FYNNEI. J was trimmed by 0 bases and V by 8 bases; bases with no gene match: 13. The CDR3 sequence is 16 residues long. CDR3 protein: CASRPRTGAPSYEQYF. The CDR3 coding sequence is TGTGCCAGCCGCCCCCGGACAGGTGCCCCCTCCTACGAGCAGTACTTC.

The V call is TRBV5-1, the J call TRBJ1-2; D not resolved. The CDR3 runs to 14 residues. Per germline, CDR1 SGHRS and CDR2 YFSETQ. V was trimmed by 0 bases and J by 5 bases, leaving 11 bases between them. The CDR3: CASSLGATLYGYTF. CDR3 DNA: TGCGCCAGCAGCTTGGGAGCAACGCTTTATGGCTACACCTTC. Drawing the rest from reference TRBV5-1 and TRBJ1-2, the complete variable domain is KAGVTQTPRYLIKTRGQQVTLSCSPISGHRSVSWYQQTPGQGLQFLFEYFSETQRNKGNFPGRFSGRQFSNSRSEMNVSTLELGDSALYLCASSLGATLYGYTFGSGTRLTVV.

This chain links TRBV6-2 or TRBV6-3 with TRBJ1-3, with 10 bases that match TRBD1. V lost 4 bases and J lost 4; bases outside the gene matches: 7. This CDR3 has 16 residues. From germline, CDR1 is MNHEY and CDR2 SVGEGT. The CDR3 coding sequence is TGTGCCAGCAGTTTCGACAGGGGGCGCGTCGGAAACACCATATATTTT. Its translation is CASSFDRGRVGNTIYF.

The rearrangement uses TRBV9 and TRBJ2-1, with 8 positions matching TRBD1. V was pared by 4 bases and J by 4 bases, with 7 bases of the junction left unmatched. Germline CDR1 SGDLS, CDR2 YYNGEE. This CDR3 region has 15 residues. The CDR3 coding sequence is TGTGCCAGCAGCATCGGACAGGGCCCTTACAATGAGCAGTTCTTC. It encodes CASSIGQGPYNEQFF.

The CDR3 bases are TGTGCCAGCAGCACGGGACTAGCGGGAGCGGGGGGTACGCAGTATTTT. Protein sequence: CASSTGLAGAGGTQYF. The chain employs TRBV7-2 and TRBJ2-3; 14 bases map to TRBD2. The CDR3 has 16 amino acids. Germline CDR1 reads SGHTA; CDR2 reads FQGNSA. With 5 bases clipped from V and 8 bases from J, the junction kept 9 bases outside the gene matches.

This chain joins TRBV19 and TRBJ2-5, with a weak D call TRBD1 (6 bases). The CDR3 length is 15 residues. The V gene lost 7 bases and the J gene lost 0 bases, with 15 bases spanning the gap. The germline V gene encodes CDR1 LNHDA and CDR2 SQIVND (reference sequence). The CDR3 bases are TGTGCCAGTAAGAAACTCGACAGGTACCAAGAGACCCAGTACTTC. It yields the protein CASKKLDRYQETQYF.

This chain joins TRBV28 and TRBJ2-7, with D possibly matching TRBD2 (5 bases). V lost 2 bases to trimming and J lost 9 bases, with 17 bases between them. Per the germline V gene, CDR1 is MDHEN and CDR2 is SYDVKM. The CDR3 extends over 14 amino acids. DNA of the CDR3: TGTGCCAGCAGTTTAAGGGATCCGGACTCAGGGCAGTACTTC. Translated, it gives CASSLRDPDSGQYF.

The CDR3 protein is CASSPRGGGFNQPQHF. The CDR3 bases are TGTGCCAGCAGCCCACGAGGCGGGGGGTTCAATCAGCCCCAGCATTTT. The chain links TRBV7-3 to TRBJ1-5, with a tentative D call TRBD1 (5 bases). Germline-derived CDR1 and CDR2 are SGHTA and FQGTGA. The V end was cut by 5 bases, the J end by 3 bases, with 17 bases between. CDR3 length: 16 residues.

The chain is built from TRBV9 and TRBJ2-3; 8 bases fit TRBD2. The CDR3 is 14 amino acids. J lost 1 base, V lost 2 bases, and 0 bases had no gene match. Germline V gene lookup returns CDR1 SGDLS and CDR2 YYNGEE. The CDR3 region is CASSVSGGTDTQYF. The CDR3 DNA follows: TGTGCCAGCAGCGTTAGCGGGGGCACAGATACGCAGTATTTT. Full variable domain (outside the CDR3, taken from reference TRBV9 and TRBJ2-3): DSGVTQTPKHLITATGQRVTLRCSPRSGDLSVYWYQQSLDQGLQFLIQYYNGEERAKGNILERFSAQQFPDLHSELNLSSLELGDSALYFCASSVSGGTDTQYFGPGTRLTVL.

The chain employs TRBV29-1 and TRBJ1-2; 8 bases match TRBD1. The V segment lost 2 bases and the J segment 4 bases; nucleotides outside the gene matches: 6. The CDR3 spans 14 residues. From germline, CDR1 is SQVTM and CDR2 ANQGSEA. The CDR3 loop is CSVEQGAGRYGYTF. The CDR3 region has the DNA TGCAGCGTTGAACAGGGGGCGGGTCGCTATGGCTACACCTTC.

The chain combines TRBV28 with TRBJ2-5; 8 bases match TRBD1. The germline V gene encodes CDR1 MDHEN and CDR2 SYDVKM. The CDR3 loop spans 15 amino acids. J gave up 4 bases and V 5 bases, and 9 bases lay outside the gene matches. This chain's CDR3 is CASSPLQGATETQYF. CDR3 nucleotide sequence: TGTGCCAGCAGTCCCCTTCAGGGGGCCACAGAGACCCAGTACTTC.

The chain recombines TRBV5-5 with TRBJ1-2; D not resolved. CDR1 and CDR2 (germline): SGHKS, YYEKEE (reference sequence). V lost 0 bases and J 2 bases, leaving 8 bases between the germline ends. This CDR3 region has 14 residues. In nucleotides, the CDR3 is TGTGCCAGCAGCTTGGATCCGGTAAACTATGGCTACACCTTC. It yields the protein CASSLDPVNYGYTF.

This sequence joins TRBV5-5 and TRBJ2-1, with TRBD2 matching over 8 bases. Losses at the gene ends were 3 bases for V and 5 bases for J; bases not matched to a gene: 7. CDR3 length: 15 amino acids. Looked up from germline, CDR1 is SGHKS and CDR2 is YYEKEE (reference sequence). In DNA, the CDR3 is TGTGCCAGCAGCTCGGGACTAGTTGCCCACAATGAGCAGTTCTTC. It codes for CASSSGLVAHNEQFF.

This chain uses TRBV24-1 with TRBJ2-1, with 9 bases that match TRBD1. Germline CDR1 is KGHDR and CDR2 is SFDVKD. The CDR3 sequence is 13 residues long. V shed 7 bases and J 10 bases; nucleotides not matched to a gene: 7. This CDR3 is CATSGDRDYEQFF. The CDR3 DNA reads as TGTGCCACCAGCGGGGACAGGGATTACGAGCAGTTCTTC.

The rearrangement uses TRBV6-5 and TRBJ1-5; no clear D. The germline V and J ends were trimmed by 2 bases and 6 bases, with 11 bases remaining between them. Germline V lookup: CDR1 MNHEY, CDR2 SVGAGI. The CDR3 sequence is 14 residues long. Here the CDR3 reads CASSYDPGGQPQHF. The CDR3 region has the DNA TGTGCCAGCAGTTACGACCCGGGAGGTCAGCCCCAGCATTTT.

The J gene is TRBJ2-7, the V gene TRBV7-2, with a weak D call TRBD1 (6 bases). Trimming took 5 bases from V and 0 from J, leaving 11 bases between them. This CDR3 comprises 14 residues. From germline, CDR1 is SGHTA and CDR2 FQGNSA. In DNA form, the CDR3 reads TGTGCCAGCAGCCCAACGACAGGCTCCTACGAGCAGTACTTC. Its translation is CASSPTTGSYEQYF.

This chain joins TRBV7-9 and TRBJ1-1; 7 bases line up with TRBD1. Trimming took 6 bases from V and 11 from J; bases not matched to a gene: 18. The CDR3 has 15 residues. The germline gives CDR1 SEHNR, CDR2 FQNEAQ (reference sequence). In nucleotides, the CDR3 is TGTGCCAGCAGTCCGTTCGATCTAGGGGGCAGTGATGCTTTCTTT. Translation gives CASSPFDLGGSDAFF.

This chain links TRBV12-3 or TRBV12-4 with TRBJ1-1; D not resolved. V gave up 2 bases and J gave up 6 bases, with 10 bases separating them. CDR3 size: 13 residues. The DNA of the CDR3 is TGTGCCAGCAGTTTAATCGGGTCCCCTGAAGCTTTCTTT. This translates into CASSLIGSPEAFF.